This T cell receptor (beta chain) came from a study of PD-L1 blockade in urothelial cancer. On the study more broadly: Once treatment had started, blood was analyzed at 3 weeks (second dose) and again at 6 weeks.

Stated time point: pretreatment peripheral blood. Pretreatment and on-treatment samples were taken, numbering 1 to 8 per patient. Germline CDR1 reads MGHRA; CDR2 reads YSYEKL. The CDR3 loop spans 17 amino acids. V lost 4 bases and J lost 0, with 13 bases in between. Some clones are missing from TCRdb's copy, which holds only in-frame ones; the method was immunoSEQ multiplex PCR. Found here are 45,000 to 55,000 clones, 60% to 85% of them singletons; the top ten hold about 10%. The V and J genes are TRBV4-1 and TRBJ1-6; D may be TRBD1 (5 bases). This specimen consisted of PBMCs, obtained around atezolizumab (anti-PD-L1) treatment. The sequence came from a man aged 65-85 years with urothelial cancer. This CDR3 is CASSPGGESSYNSPLHF. For the CDR3, the DNA is TGCGCCAGCAGCCCCGGGGGTGAAAGCTCCTATAATTCACCCCTCCACTTT.